Sequencing of this TCR beta chain was carried out in a study of a mutant IDH1 vaccine in newly diagnosed glioma. Study at large: Patients began vaccination 4-6 weeks after radiotherapy alone, or with temozolomide cycles.

Sequencing used immunoSEQ multiplex PCR; TCRdb keeps in-frame clones, though not all of them. This sample has 50,000 to 65,000 clones, with 90% to 95% found just once. Note on this clone: Its target is unknown.

The study's findings and limits: Immune responses induced by the vaccine were seen in over 80% of patients, spanning multiple MHC alleles. Pseudoprogression appears to have had no connection to changes in top peripheral T cell clonotypes.

Time point specified: week 11, during vaccination. What each vaccine dose contained was 300 ug of mutant IDH1 20-mer peptide, accompanied by topical imiquimod. Germline V CDR1 and CDR2: ENHRY, SYGVKD. This CDR3 spans 12 amino acids. V was clipped by 4 bases and J by 10 bases, with 8 bases between them. This rearrangement joins TRBV10-3 to TRBJ1-6; a possible D gene is TRBD1 (6 bases). The sequencing here drew on PBMCs, taken from a glioma patient whose treatment included an IDH1 peptide vaccine. The receptor comes from a man between 50 and 59 years old with glioma. The CDR3 sequence: CAISAQGSPLHF. The DNA for the CDR3 is TGTGCCATCAGTGCACAGGGCTCACCCCTCCACTTT.